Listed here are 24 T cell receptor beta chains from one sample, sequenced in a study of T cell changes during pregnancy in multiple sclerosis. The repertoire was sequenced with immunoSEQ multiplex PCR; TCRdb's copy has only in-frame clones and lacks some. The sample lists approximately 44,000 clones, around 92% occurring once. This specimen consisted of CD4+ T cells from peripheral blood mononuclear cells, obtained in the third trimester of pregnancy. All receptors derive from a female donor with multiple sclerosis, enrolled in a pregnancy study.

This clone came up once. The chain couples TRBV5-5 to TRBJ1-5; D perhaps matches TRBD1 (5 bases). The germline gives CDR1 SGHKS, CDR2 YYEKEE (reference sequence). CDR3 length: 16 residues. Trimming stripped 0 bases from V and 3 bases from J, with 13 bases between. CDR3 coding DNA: TGTGCCAGCAGCTTGGTACCAGGGAGGCTCAATCAGCCCCAGCATTTT. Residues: CASSLVPGRLNQPQHF.

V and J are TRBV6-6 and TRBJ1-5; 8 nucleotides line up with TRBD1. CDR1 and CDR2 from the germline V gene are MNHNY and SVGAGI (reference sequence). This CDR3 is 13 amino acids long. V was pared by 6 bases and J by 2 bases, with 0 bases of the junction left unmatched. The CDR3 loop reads CASRQGGNQPQHF. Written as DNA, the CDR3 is TGTGCCAGCAGACAGGGGGGCAATCAGCCCCAGCATTTT.

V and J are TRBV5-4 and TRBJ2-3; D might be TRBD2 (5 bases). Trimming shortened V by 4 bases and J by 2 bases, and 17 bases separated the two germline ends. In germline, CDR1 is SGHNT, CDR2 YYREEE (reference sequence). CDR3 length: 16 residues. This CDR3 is CASSTNTRGSTDTQYF. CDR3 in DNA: TGTGCCAGCAGCACCAATACTAGAGGTTCCACAGATACGCAGTATTTT.

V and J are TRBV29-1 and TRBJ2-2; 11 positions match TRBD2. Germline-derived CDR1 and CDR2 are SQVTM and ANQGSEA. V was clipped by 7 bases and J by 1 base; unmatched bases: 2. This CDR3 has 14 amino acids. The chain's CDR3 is CSGGTSGNTGELFF. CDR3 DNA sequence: TGCAGCGGGGGGACTAGCGGGAACACCGGGGAGCTGTTTTTT.

The CDR3 DNA reads TGTGCCAGCAGCTTATGGCGGGAGGGTCTAAACGAGCAGTACTTC. Its translation: CASSLWREGLNEQYF. V gene TRBV7-9 combines with J gene TRBJ2-7, with 9 bases fitting TRBD2. The V gene end was trimmed by 2 bases and the J gene end by 5 bases; junction bases not matched to a gene: 7. This CDR3 contains 15 residues. The germline gives CDR1 SEHNR, CDR2 FQNEAQ (reference sequence).

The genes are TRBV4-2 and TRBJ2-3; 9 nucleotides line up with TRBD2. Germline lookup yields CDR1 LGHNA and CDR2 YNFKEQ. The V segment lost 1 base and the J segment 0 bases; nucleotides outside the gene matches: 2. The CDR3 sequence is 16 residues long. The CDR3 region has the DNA TGTGCCAGCAGCCAAGCTAGCGGGGCTAGCACAGATACGCAGTATTTT. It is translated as CASSQASGASTDTQYF.

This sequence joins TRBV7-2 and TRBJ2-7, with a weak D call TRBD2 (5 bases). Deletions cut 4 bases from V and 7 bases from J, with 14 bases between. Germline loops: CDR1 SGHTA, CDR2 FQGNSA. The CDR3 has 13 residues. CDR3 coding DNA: TGTGCCAGCAGCTCGGACGGACGAGGGGAGCAGTACTTC. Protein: CASSSDGRGEQYF.

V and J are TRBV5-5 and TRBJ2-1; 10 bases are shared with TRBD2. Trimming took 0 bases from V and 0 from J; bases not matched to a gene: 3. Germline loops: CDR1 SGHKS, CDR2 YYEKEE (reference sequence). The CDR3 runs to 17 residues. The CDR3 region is CASSLELAGISYNEQFF. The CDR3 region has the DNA TGTGCCAGCAGCTTGGAACTAGCGGGAATCTCCTACAATGAGCAGTTCTTC.

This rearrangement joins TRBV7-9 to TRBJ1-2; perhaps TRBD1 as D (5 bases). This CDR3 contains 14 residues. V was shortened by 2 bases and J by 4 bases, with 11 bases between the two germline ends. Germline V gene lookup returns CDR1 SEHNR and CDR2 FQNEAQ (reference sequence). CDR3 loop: CASSLQGSFYGYTF. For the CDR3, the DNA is TGTGCCAGCAGCTTACAGGGTAGCTTCTATGGCTACACCTTC.

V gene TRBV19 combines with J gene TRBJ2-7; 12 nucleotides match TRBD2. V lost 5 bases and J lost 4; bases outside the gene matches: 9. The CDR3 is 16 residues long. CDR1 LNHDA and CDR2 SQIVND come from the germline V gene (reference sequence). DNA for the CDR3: TGTGCCAGTAGTCCACGCCCTAGCGGGAGGGGTTACGAGCAGTACTTC. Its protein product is CASSPRPSGRGYEQYF.

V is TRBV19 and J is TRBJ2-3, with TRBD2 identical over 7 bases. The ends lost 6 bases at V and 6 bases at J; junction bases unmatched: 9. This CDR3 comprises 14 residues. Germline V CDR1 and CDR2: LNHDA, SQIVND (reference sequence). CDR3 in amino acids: CASRASGLRDTQYF. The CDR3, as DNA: TGTGCCAGTAGGGCTAGCGGTCTACGGGATACGCAGTATTTT. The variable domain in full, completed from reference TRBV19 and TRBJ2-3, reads DGGITQSPKYLFRKEGQNVTLSCEQNLNHDAMYWYRQDPGQGLRLIYYSQIVNDFQKGDIAEGYSVSREKKESFPLTVTSAQKNPTAFYLCASRASGLRDTQYFGPGTRLTVL.

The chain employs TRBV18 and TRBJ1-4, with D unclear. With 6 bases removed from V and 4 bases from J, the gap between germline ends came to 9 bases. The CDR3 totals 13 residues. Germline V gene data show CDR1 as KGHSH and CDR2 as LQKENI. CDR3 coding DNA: TGTGCCAGCTCCCCAGGACTTAATGAAAAACTGTTTTTT. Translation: CASSPGLNEKLFF.

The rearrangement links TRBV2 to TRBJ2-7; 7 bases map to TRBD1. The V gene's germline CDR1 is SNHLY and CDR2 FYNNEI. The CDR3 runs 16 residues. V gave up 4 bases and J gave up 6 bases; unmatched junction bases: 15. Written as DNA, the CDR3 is TGTGCCAGCAGTGCCCGCCCCGGGACAGTGTCAGCCGAGCAGTACTTC. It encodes CASSARPGTVSAEQYF.

The CDR3 DNA is TGTGCCAGCAGAACACAGGGATTAGCCAAAAACATTCAGTACTTC. Its protein product is CASRTQGLAKNIQYF. This chain uses TRBV6-5 with TRBJ2-4; perhaps TRBD1 as D (6 bases). The V gene's germline CDR1 is MNHEY and CDR2 SVGAGI. V lost 6 bases, J lost 0 bases, and 12 bases lay in between. The CDR3 contains 15 residues.

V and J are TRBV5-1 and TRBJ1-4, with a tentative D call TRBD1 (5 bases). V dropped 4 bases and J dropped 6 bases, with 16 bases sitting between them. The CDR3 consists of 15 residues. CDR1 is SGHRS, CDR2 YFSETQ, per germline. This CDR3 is CASSPGGAGDEKLFF. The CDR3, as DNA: TGCGCCAGCAGCCCGGGGGGAGCCGGGGATGAAAAACTGTTTTTT.

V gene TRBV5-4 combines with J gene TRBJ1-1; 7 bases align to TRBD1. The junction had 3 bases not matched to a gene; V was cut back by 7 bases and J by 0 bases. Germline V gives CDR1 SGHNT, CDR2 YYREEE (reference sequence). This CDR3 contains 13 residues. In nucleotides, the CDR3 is TGTGCCAGCCAGGGGGTTATGAACACTGAAGCTTTCTTT. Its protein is CASQGVMNTEAFF.

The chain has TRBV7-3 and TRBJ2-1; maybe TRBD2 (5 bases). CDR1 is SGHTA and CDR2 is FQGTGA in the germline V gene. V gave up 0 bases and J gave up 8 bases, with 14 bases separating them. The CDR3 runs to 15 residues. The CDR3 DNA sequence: TGTGCCAGCAGCTTAACGGGAGAACTAAGGCATGAGCAGTTCTTC. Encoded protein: CASSLTGELRHEQFF.

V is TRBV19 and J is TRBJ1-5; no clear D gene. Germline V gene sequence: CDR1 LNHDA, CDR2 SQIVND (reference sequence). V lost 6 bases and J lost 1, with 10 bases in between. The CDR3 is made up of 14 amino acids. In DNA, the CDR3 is TGTGCCAGTAGCACTGAATTAAGCAATCAGCCCCAGCATTTT. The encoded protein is CASSTELSNQPQHF.

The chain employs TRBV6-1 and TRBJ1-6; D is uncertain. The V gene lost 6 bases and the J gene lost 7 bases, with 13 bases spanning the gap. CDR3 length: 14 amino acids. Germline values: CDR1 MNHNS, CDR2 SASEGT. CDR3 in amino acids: CASSGRSLNSPLHF. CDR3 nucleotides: TGTGCCAGCAGCGGGAGGAGCTTGAATTCACCCCTCCACTTT.

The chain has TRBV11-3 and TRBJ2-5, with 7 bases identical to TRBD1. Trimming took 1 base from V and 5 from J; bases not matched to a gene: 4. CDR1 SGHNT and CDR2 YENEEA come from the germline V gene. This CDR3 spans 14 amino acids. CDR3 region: CASSLADRIETQYF. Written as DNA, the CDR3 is TGTGCCAGCAGCTTAGCGGACAGGATCGAGACCCAGTACTTC.

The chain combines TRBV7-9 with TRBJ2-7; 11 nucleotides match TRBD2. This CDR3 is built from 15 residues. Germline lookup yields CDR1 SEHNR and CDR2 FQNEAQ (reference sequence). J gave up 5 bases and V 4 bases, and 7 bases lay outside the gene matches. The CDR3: CASSSTTSGIDEQYF. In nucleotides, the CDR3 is TGTGCCAGCAGCTCCACGACTAGCGGGATCGACGAGCAGTACTTC. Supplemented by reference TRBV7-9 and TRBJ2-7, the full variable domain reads DTGVSQNPRHKITKRGQNVTFRCDPISEHNRLYWYRQTLGQGPEFLTYFQNEAQLEKSRLLSDRFSAERPKGSFSTLEIQRTEQGDSAMYLCASSSTTSGIDEQYFGPGTRLTVT.

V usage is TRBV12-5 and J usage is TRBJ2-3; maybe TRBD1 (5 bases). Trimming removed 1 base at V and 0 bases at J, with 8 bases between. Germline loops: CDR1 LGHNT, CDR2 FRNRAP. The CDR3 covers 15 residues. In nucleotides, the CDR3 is TGTGCTAGTGGTTTGGACAGGTATAGCACAGATACGCAGTATTTT. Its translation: CASGLDRYSTDTQYF.

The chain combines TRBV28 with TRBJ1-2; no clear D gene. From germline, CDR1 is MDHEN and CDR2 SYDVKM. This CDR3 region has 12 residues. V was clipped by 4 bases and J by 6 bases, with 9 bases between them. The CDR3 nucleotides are TGTGCCAGCAGTTCGACCGAGGATGGCTACACCTTC. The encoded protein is CASSSTEDGYTF.

DNA for the CDR3: TGTGCCAGCAGTTTATCAGCGGGAGGGTGGGATACGCAGTATTTT. It yields the protein CASSLSAGGWDTQYF. The V and J genes are TRBV28 and TRBJ2-3; 10 nucleotides match TRBD2. The trim removed 1 base at V and 6 bases at J, leaving 4 bases unmatched. CDR3 length: 15 amino acids. Germline V gene lookup returns CDR1 MDHEN and CDR2 SYDVKM.